This is a list of T cell receptor beta chains from one sample in a study of lymphopenia after photon versus proton radiotherapy. Using immunoSEQ multiplex PCR, the repertoire was profiled, and TCRdb retains in-frame clones only, with some absent. The sample includes about 34,000 clones, 84% seen only once; the top ten take 14%. The specimen comprised peripheral blood, sampled from a patient treated with proton-based radiotherapy. Every receptor here comes from an older woman with pancreatic cancer. CDR3s include the opening cysteine and the closing phenylalanine or tryptophan.

len	v_gene	CDR3aa
15	TRBV5-1	CASSFSLAGSSEQFF
13	TRBV7-2	CASSLSLGNTIYF
14	TRBV2	CASKLGGASSEQYF
16	TRBV4-2	CASSQDGTSGYNEQFF
16	TRBV7-3	CASRPNRGQGTGELFF
15	TRBV7-9	CASSLVTGVLEKLFF
18	TRBV19	CASSLQDHSASGANVLTF
19	TRBV14	CASSQKRVVGTGGRAEAFF
15	TRBV28	CASSTAGTGVYEQYF
15	TRBV28	CASSSSGRVRNEQFF
11	TRBV28	CASEKNYGYTF
16	TRBV6-5	CASSYSTLGGTYEQYF
13	TRBV18	CASSPKQGNEQFF
15	TRBV19	CASSLISSGANVLTF
17	TRBV5-1	CASSLSGMAGAAETQYF
14	TRBV28	CANSFSGRAYEQYF
15	TRBV4-3	CASSQWTDPTDTQYF
14	TRBV19	CASSRTSSTDTQYF